The T cell receptor (beta chain) described here comes from a study of T cell changes during pregnancy in multiple sclerosis. This CDR3 comprises 13 residues. In germline, CDR1 is MNHEY, CDR2 SVGAGI. V shed 9 bases and J 8 bases; nucleotides not matched to a gene: 7. Using immunoSEQ multiplex PCR, the repertoire was profiled, and TCRdb retains in-frame clones only, with some absent. The sample records roughly 93,000 clones, 92% being singletons. The sequence derives from a female donor in good health, enrolled as a control in a pregnancy study. V is TRBV6-5 and J is TRBJ2-3; 11 bases line up with TRBD2. The specimen was peripheral blood, collected after pregnancy. The CDR3 reads CASLAGGGGTQYF. Written as DNA, the CDR3 is TGTGCCAGTCTAGCGGGGGGAGGTGGTACGCAGTATTTT.